This paragraph reports one TCR beta chain. This sample includes further DNA sequences coding for the same CDR3. These data are taken from a study of blood T cell repertoires in COVID-19. The Seattle patients joined while their infection was active and were tracked longitudinally afterward. TCRdb's table, derived via immunoSEQ multiplex PCR, lists solely in-frame clones and lacks some. The sample contains about 300,000 clones, 85% to 90% of which appear only once. V lost 0 bases and J 6 bases, leaving 6 bases between the germline ends. In germline, CDR1 is LGHDT, CDR2 YNNKEL (reference sequence). The length of the CDR3 is 13 residues.

This TCR came from a woman aged 25-40 years with COVID-19, enrolled during active disease. The source material was peripheral blood. The chain carries TRBV3-1 (or the pseudogene TRBV3-2) and TRBJ1-5, with D possibly matching TRBD1 (6 bases). CDR3 DNA: TGTGCCAGCAGCCAAGACAGGGGTCAGCCCCAGCATTTT. It codes for CASSQDRGQPQHF.